A single sample is the source of the 7 T cell receptor beta chains below, sequenced in a study of Graves' ophthalmopathy and Graves' hyperthyroidism. Using RNA transcripts, the TCR beta CDR3 regions were amplified. The first round was an RT-PCR with HTBI primers, and the second round was a multiplex PCR. Via MiXCR, TCRdb re-called the multiplex PCR reads, giving one row per CDR3 protein. Among around 400,000 distinct CDR3 sequences listed, under 25% were seen once. The sample comprised peripheral blood. These receptors all come from a young woman with stable Graves' hyperthyroidism.

As for this clonotype: A much larger clone is a single base away; this may be a read error. V and J are TRBV11-2 and TRBJ2-3; the D call may be TRBD1 or TRBD2 (5 bases each). The germline V gene encodes CDR1 SGHAT and CDR2 FQNNGV. The germline V and J ends were trimmed by 5 bases and 4 bases, with 22 bases remaining between them. The length of the CDR3 is 17 residues. CDR3 coding DNA: TGTGCCAGCAGCCGTCCCAGGGCGGGCCTTAGCTCAGATACGCAGTATTTT. It is translated as CASSRPRAGLSSDTQYF. Together with reference TRBV11-2 and TRBJ2-3, the CDR3 gives the full variable domain: EAGVAQSPRYKIIEKRQSVAFWCNPISGHATLYWYQQILGQGPKLLIQFQNNGVVDDSQLPKDRFSAERLKGVDSTLKIQPAKLEDSAVYLCASSRPRAGLSSDTQYFGPGTRLTVL.

This clonotype has ten or more counts. The chain couples TRBV27 to TRBJ1-1, with TRBD1 matching 8 bases. The CDR3 totals 16 residues. The junction had 4 bases not matched to a gene; V was cut back by 0 bases and J by 1 base. The germline gives CDR1 MNHEY, CDR2 SMNVEV (reference sequence). The CDR3 protein is CASSLSSRGRNTEAFF. The CDR3 nucleotides are TGTGCCAGCAGTTTATCATCCAGGGGGCGGAACACTGAAGCTTTCTTT.

As regards this clonotype: One base away lies a much larger clone, so this may be a sequencing read error. The V gene is TRBV11-2, the J gene TRBJ2-7; D not certain. This CDR3 comprises 12 residues. The germline gives CDR1 SGHAT, CDR2 FQNNGV. This chain's CDR3 is CASSRTAYELHF. CDR3 coding DNA: TGTGCCAGCAGCCGAACTGCTTACGAGCTGCACTTC.

The gene calls are TRBV28 and TRBJ2-5; 12 positions match TRBD1. CDR3 length: 17 residues. Germline assignment: CDR1 MDHEN and CDR2 SYDVKM. Trimming removed 5 bases from V and 5 bases from J; junction bases left unmatched: 12. The CDR3 nucleotides read TGTGCCAGCAGTCCTATATGGGGGACAGGGGGCGAGGAGACCCAGTACTTC. Amino acid sequence: CASSPIWGTGGEETQYF.

In the case of this clonotype: A much larger clone differs by one base, so this may be a read error. This chain joins TRBV12-3 or TRBV12-4 and TRBJ1-1; the D is unclear. The CDR3 is 13 residues long. The CDR3: CASSLVDVTETFF. CDR3 DNA: TGTGCCAGCAGTTTAGTGGACGTCACTGAAACTTTCTTT.

This clonotype was seen repeatedly, ten times or more. This chain's CDR3 is CASSLGTRDIQYF. DNA of the CDR3: TGTGCCAGCAGCTTAGGGACGAGGGACATTCAGTACTTC. The rearrangement links TRBV7-9 to TRBJ2-4; possibly TRBD2 for D (5 bases). The ends were cut back, 1 base at V and 8 bases at J, with 9 bases in the middle. Per germline, CDR1 SEHNR and CDR2 FQNEAQ (reference sequence). The CDR3 is made up of 13 amino acids.

The chain has TRBV12-3 or TRBV12-4 and TRBJ1-1; TRBD1 aligns across 9 bases. V trimming: 5 bases; J trimming: 4 bases; junction bases outside the gene matches: 8. The CDR3 extends over 15 amino acids. CDR3 in DNA: TGTGCCAGCAGTCGCGGACAGGGGTGGAGCACTGAAGCTTTCTTT. Translating gives CASSRGQGWSTEAFF.